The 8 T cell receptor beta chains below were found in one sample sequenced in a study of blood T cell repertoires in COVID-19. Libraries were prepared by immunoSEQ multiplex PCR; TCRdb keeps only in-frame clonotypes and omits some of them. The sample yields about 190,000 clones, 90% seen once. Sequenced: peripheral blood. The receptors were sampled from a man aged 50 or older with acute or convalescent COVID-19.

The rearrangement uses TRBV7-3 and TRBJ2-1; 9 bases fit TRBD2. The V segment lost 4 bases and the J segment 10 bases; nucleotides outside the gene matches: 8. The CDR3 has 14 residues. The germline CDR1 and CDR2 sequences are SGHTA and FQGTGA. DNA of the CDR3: TGTGCCAGCAGCTCCGGGACTAGCACTAGCGAGCAGTTCTTC. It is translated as CASSSGTSTSEQFF.

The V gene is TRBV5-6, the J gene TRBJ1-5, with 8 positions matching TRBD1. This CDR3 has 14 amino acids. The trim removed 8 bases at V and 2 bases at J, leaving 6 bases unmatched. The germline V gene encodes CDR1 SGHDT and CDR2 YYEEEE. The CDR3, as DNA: TGTGCCAGTTCGGGGGGACAGGGCAATCAGCCCCAGCATTTT. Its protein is CASSGGQGNQPQHF.

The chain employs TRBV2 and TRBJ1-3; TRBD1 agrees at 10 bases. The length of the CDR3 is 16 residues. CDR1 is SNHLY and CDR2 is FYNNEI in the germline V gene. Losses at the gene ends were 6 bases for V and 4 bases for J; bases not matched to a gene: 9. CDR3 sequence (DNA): TGTGCCAGCAGAGACCAGGACAGGGGGAGAGGAAACACCATATATTTT. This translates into CASRDQDRGRGNTIYF.

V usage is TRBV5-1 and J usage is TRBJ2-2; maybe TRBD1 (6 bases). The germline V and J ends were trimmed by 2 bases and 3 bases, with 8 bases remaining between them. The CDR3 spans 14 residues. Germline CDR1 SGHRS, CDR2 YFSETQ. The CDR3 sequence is CASSLQGDTGELFF. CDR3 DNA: TGCGCCAGCAGCTTACAGGGCGACACCGGGGAGCTGTTTTTT.

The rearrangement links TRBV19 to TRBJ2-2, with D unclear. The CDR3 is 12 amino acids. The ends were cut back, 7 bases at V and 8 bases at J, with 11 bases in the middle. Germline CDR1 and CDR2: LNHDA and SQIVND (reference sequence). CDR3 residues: CASTFERGELFF. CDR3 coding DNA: TGTGCCAGTACTTTCGAGAGAGGGGAGCTGTTTTTT.

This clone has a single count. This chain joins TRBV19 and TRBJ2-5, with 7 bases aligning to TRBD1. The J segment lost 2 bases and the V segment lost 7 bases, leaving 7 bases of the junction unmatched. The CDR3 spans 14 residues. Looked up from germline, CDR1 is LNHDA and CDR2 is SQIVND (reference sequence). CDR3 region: CASKMTGKQETQYF. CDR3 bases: TGTGCCAGTAAAATGACAGGGAAACAAGAGACCCAGTACTTC. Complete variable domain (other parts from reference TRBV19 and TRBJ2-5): DGGITQSPKYLFRKEGQNVTLSCEQNLNHDAMYWYRQDPGQGLRLIYYSQIVNDFQKGDIAEGYSVSREKKESFPLTVTSAQKNPTAFYLCASKMTGKQETQYFGPGTRLLVL.

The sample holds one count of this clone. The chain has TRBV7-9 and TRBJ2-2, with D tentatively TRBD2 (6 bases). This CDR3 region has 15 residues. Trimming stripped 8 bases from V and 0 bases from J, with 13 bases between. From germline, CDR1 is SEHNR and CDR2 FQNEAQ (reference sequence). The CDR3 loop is CASGEAGTNTGELFF. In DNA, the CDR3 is TGTGCCAGCGGTGAGGCGGGGACGAACACCGGGGAGCTGTTTTTT.

CDR3 in amino acids: CASSVALDRELYNEQFF. CDR3 DNA: TGTGCCAGCAGCGTAGCTCTGGACAGGGAGTTGTACAATGAGCAGTTCTTC. The rearrangement uses TRBV9 and TRBJ2-1, with TRBD1 matching over 8 bases. Germline V gives CDR1 SGDLS, CDR2 YYNGEE. The CDR3 consists of 17 residues. J lost 4 bases, V lost 0 bases, and 9 bases had no gene match.